Listed below are T cell receptor beta chains from one sample, sequenced in a study of cytomegalovirus exposure and HLA in healthy donors. Libraries were prepared by immunoSEQ multiplex PCR; TCRdb keeps only in-frame clonotypes and omits some of them. The sample yields 110,000 or so clones, 65% to 85% seen once. The sequenced sample was PBMCs. Receptors were obtained from a woman under 40 in good health and CMV-seropositive. CDR3s include the opening cysteine and the closing phenylalanine or tryptophan. A D gene is named only where the DNA matches it firmly. Size tells how often a clone was seen (once, few, many) or the class of an expanded clone, and some rows leave it out.

.	TRBJ1-1	.	TRBV25-1	TGTGCCAGCAGTGTGGGATGGGGGACTCCTGAAGCTTTCTTT	CASSVGWGTPEAFF
.	TRBJ2-6	.	TRBV18	TGTGCCAGCTCACCACCGAATCAACAGAGCTCTGGGGCCAACGTCCTGACTTTC	CASSPPNQQSSGANVLTF
TRBD1	TRBJ2-7	.	TRBV6-1	TGTGCCAGCAGTGGGACAGGGCTCTACGAGCAGTACTTC	CASSGTGLYEQYF
.	TRBJ1-1	.	TRBV20-1	TGCAGTGCCTACGACACGTTGGAAGCTTTCTTT	CSAYDTLEAFF
.	TRBJ1-2	.	TRBV5-6	TGTGCCAGCAGCTTGGCGGGAGGGGCCGGGGCTGGCTACACCTTC	CASSLAGGAGAGYTF
TRBD1	TRBJ1-5	.	TRBV6-1	TGTGCCAGCAGTGAAATGACAGGGGGCAATCAGCCCCAGCATTTT	CASSEMTGGNQPQHF
TRBD2	TRBJ2-5	.	TRBV7-8	TGTGCCAGCATCCCCAGCGCGAGCGGGGGGACCCAGTACTTC	CASIPSASGGTQYF
.	TRBJ1-1	few	TRBV6-5	TGTGCCAGCTTTCAGGGGCAATTAGTGAACACTGAAGCTTTCTTT	CASFQGQLVNTEAFF
.	TRBJ1-1	.	TRBV6-5	TGTGCCAGCAGACCAACACAGGGTTTGAACACTGAAGCTTTCTTT	CASRPTQGLNTEAFF
.	TRBJ1-5	.	TRBV7-6	TGTGCCAGCAGTTCCCAGGGTAATGATCAGCCCCAGCATTTT	CASSSQGNDQPQHF
.	TRBJ1-5	.	TRBV6-1	TGTGCCAGCAGTGAAGGCTCAGGGGTCGGCAATCAGCCCCAGCATTTT	CASSEGSGVGNQPQHF
.	TRBJ1-4	.	TRBV7-2	TGTGCCAGCAGTCCGCAGGGGTACGGAAAACTGTTTTTT	CASSPQGYGKLFF
.	TRBJ2-1	.	TRBV7-7	TGTGCTAGCAGCTTAGCCGAAGGACTAAACAATGAGCAGTTCTTC	CASSLAEGLNNEQFF
.	TRBJ1-1	.	TRBV5-1	TGCGCCAGCAGCTTGGAGCGTTTTCAGCTTCCGAACACTGAAGCTTTCTTT	CASSLERFQLPNTEAFF
.	TRBJ1-5	.	TRBV7-2	TGTGCCAGCAGTCTTGGACAGTCCAATCAGCCCCAGCATTTT	CASSLGQSNQPQHF
.	TRBJ1-2	once	TRBV10-3	TGTGCCATCAGTCCTCATTCAGGGGCCTATGGCTACACCTTC	CAISPHSGAYGYTF
.	TRBJ1-2	.	TRBV10-2	TGCGCCAGCAGCCCAGACAAATATGGCTACACCTTC	CASSPDKYGYTF
TRBD1	TRBJ2-3	.	TRBV4-1	TGCGCCAGCAGCCAAGATGTACAGGGGAGCACAGATACGCAGTATTTT	CASSQDVQGSTDTQYF
.	TRBJ1-1	.	TRBV9	TGTGCCAGCAGCCCTCAACTCGACACGAACACTGAAGCTTTCTTT	CASSPQLDTNTEAFF
.	TRBJ2-1	.	TRBV30	TGTGCCTGGAGTGTAGGGGGGGCCGACAATGAGCAGTTCTTC	CAWSVGGADNEQFF
TRBD1	TRBJ1-1	.	TRBV7-9	TGTGCCAGCAGCTTCACAGGGGAAGGTGCTTTCTTT	CASSFTGEGAFF
TRBD1	TRBJ1-2	.	TRBV6-1	TGTGCCAGCAGTTCTTTAGGGGGCGCAAATGGCTACACCTTC	CASSSLGGANGYTF
TRBD1	TRBJ2-2	.	TRBV5-1	TGCGCCAGCAGCTCCCCCGACAGGGTGAACACCGGGGAGCTGTTTTTT	CASSSPDRVNTGELFF
TRBD2	TRBJ2-7	.	TRBV7-4	TGTGCCAGCAGCTCACAACTAGCGGAAGTTTACGAGCAGTACTTC	CASSSQLAEVYEQYF
.	TRBJ2-7	.	TRBV7-2	TGTGCCAGCAGCTTAGTTTCAGGCTACGAGCAGTACTTC	CASSLVSGYEQYF
.	TRBJ1-2	.	TRBV30	TGTGCCTGGAGTGTACCACAGCCTAACTATGGCTACACCTTC	CAWSVPQPNYGYTF
TRBD1	TRBJ1-1	.	TRBV9	TGTGCCAGCAGCGACTACAGGGGGGAAACTGAAGCTTTCTTT	CASSDYRGETEAFF
TRBD1	TRBJ2-7	.	TRBV18	TGTGCCAGCTCACCAGTACAGGGGCTGTCCTACGAGCAGTACTTC	CASSPVQGLSYEQYF
.	TRBJ2-7	once	TRBV7-9	TGTGCCAGCAGCCTCAGCTCCTACGAGCAGTACTTC	CASSLSSYEQYF
.	TRBJ1-2	.	TRBV12-2	TGTGCAAGTCGCTTAACCACCGGCGGGACAGCACTAGACTATGGCTACACCTTC	CASRLTTGGTALDYGYTF
.	TRBJ1-4	.	TRBV5-8	TGTGCCAGCAGCTTGTTGGCAGGGGATAATGAAAAACTGTTTTTT	CASSLLAGDNEKLFF
.	TRBJ2-7	.	TRBV29-1	TGCAGCGTTGAAGGCCCCCACGAGCAGTACTTC	CSVEGPHEQYF
.	TRBJ2-1	.	TRBV5-1	TGCGCCAGCAGCTCTGGAGGCTGGGGAGTGGGTAATGAGCAGTTCTTC	CASSSGGWGVGNEQFF
TRBD1	TRBJ2-7	.	TRBV7-9	TGTGCCAGCAGCGACAGGGATTTGAAGTACTTC	CASSDRDLKYF